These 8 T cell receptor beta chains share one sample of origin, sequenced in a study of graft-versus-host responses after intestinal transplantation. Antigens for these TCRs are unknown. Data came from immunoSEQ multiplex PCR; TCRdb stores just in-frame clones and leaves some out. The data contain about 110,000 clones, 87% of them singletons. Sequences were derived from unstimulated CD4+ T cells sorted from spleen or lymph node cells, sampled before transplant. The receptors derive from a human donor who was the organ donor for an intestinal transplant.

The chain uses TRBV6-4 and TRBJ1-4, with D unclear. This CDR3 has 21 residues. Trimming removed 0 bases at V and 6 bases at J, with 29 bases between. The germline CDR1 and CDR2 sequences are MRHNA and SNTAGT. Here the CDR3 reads CASSDSTRSKDRHNAYEKLFF. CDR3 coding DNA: TGTGCCAGCAGTGACTCTACCCGGTCGAAGGACCGCCATAATGCTTATGAAAAACTGTTTTTT.

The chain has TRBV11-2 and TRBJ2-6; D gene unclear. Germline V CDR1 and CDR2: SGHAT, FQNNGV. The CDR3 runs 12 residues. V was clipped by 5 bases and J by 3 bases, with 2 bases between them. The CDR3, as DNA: TGTGCCAGCAGCGATGGGGCCAACGTCCTGACTTTC. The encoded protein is CASSDGANVLTF. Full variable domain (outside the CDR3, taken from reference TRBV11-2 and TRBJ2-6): EAGVAQSPRYKIIEKRQSVAFWCNPISGHATLYWYQQILGQGPKLLIQFQNNGVVDDSQLPKDRFSAERLKGVDSTLKIQPAKLEDSAVYLCASSDGANVLTFGAGSRLTVL.

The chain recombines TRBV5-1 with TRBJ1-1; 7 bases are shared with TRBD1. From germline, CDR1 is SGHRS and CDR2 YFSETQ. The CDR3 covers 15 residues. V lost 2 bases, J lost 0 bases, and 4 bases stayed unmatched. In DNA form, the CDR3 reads TGCGCCAGCAGCTTTCAAGGGGGCATGAACACTGAAGCTTTCTTT. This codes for CASSFQGGMNTEAFF.

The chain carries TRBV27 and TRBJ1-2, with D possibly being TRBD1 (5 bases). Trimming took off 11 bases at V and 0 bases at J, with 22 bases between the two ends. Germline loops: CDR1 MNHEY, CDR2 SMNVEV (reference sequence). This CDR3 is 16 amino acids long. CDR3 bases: TGTGCCTTTCTAAAAAGCCTGTCGGGGGCTAACTATGGCTACACCTTC. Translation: CAFLKSLSGANYGYTF.

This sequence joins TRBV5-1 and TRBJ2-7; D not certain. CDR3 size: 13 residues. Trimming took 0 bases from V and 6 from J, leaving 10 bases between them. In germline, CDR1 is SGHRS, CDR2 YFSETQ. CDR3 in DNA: TGCGCCAGCAGCTTGGAGAGTGTGGCCGAGCAGTACTTC. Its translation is CASSLESVAEQYF.

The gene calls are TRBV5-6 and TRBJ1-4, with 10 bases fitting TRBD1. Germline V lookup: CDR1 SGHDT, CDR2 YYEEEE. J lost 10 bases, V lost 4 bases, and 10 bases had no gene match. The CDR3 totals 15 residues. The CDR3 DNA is TGTGCCAGCAGCACGCGACAGGGGGCGCGGGGAAAACTGTTTTTT. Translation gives CASSTRQGARGKLFF. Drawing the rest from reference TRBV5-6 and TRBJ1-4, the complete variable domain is DAGVTQSPTHLIKTRGQQVTLRCSPKSGHDTVSWYQQALGQGPQFIFQYYEEEERQRGNFPDRFSGHQFPNYSSELNVNALLLGDSALYLCASSTRQGARGKLFFGSGTQLSVL.

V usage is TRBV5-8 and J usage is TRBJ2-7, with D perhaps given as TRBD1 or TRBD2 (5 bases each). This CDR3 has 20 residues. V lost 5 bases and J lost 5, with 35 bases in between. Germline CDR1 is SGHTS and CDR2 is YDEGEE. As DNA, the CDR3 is TGTGCCAGCAGTATGGCCAGGGCCAAGCCCTCCCAAGGGACCGCAAACGAGCAGTACTTC. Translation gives CASSMARAKPSQGTANEQYF. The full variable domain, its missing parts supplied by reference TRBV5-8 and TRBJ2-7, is EAGVTQSPTHLIKTRGQQATLRCSPISGHTSVYWYQQALGLGLQFLLWYDEGEERNRGNFPPRFSGRQFPNYSSELNVNALELEDSALYLCASSMARAKPSQGTANEQYFGPGTRLTVT.

CDR3 nucleotides: TGTGCCCACAATGAATACAATGAGCAGTTCTTC. Protein: CAHNEYNEQFF. The chain uses TRBV7-9 and TRBJ2-1; D gene uncertain. This CDR3 region has 11 residues. Trimming stripped 11 bases from V and 4 bases from J, with 9 bases between. From germline, CDR1 is SEHNR and CDR2 FQNEAQ (reference sequence).